The clone carrying this T cell receptor beta chain was counted ten times or more. Trimming left V 4 bases short and J 9 bases short, with 22 bases between. The germline gives CDR1 MNHEY, CDR2 SVGAGI. The CDR3 is 16 residues long. The TCRbeta library was prepared with unique molecular identifiers. TCRdb fed the PCR reads into MiXCR, producing one record per CDR3 protein. The sample comprises roughly 500,000 distinct CDR3 sequences, approximately 13% of which are singletons, and under 7% rests with the top ten. The sample is drawn from a study of T-cell reconstitution after alpha-beta-depleted transplantation in children.

Sequences were derived from PBMCs from the stem cell graft donor, sampled from the stem cell graft. This chain connects TRBV6-5 to TRBJ2-4; D could derive from TRBD1 or TRBD2 (6 bases each). This receptor was identified in a human donor who donated a stem cell graft to a child with combined immunodeficiency. CDR3 DNA: TGTGCCAGCAGTTCTCCGCGTGGAGGGGGAAGTGTCATTCAGTACTTC. Residues: CASSSPRGGGSVIQYF.